What follows describes a single T cell receptor beta chain. The antigen remains unidentified. The CDR3 has 17 residues. V was pared by 0 bases and J by 12 bases, with 15 bases of the junction left unmatched. Germline V gene lookup returns CDR1 MGHRA and CDR2 YSYEKL. No cell sorting was done before RNA was extracted from the tissue. These data belong to a study of tumor and adjacent non-tumor tissue in lung cancer. Study-wide results and caveats: Compared with tumor, normal lung showed significantly lower TCR diversity. Top 100 clones took a larger repertoire share in normal lung.

The library came from three nested PCR rounds adapted from ARM-PCR protocols. TCRdb re-derived calls from the multiplex PCR reads in MiXCR, one entry per CDR3 protein. This sample yields more than 75,000 distinct CDR3 sequences, of which around two thirds are seen a single time; roughly an eighth belongs to the top ten. The sequencing sample was made of lung tumor tissue. This chain uses TRBV4-1 with TRBJ2-2, with 8 bases matching TRBD2. The TCR was taken from a woman aged 65 to 85 with non-small cell lung cancer. CDR3 DNA: TGCGCCAGCAGCCAAGAATTAACTGGCGGGAGGTCCGGAAAGCTGTTTTTT. It translates to CASSQELTGGRSGKLFF.